Below, 15 T cell receptor beta chains from the same sample are listed, as sequenced in a study of graft-versus-host responses after intestinal transplantation (dated by TCRdb to about 2021). The library was prepared using the immunoSEQ multiplex PCR assay. TCRdb provides this immuneACCESS table in a form limited to in-frame rearrangements. Some clones are lacking; in checked studies, under half of them reflect an unresolved V gene, and why the rest are absent is not known. Present in this sample are roughly 120,000 clones, 85% to 95% of which were seen just once. The ten largest clones take up more than 0.9% of the sample. No antigen has been assigned to these receptors. Explained via the paper, the time point label denotes: cells obtained before transplantation from donor or recipient. This material consisted of unstimulated CD8+ T cells sorted from spleen or lymph node cells, taken before transplant. These receptors were collected from a human donor who was the organ donor for an intestinal transplant.

V is TRBV5-6 and J is TRBJ2-5, with D perhaps TRBD1 (5 bases). The V end lost 2 bases, the J end lost 9 bases, and 11 bases lay between the germline ends. The CDR3 contains 12 residues. Germline CDR1 and CDR2: SGHDT and YYEEEE. In DNA form, the CDR3 reads TGTGCCAGCAGCTTAGAGCAGGGTGCCCAGTACTTC. This gives the protein CASSLEQGAQYF.

V and J are TRBV2 and TRBJ2-7; unclear D gene. This CDR3 region has 14 residues. Deletions cut 1 base from V and 3 bases from J, with 10 bases between. CDR1 and CDR2 from the germline V gene are SNHLY and FYNNEI. The CDR3 DNA is TGTGCCAGCAGTGAAGTATCTCACGGCTACGAGCAGTACTTC. It translates to CASSEVSHGYEQYF.

As regards this clone: Within the sample, other DNA sequences also encode this same CDR3. The rearrangement uses TRBV6-6 and TRBJ2-5; D is ambiguous. V shed 0 bases and J shed 5 bases, with 1 base lying between them. This CDR3 is built from 11 residues. Germline CDR1 reads MNHNY; CDR2 reads SVGAGI (reference sequence). The DNA for the CDR3 is TGTGCCAGCAGTTACTCTGAGACCCAGTACTTC. This codes for CASSYSETQYF.

CDR3 sequence: CASSFGTTYEQYF. The CDR3 DNA reads TGTGCCAGCAGCTTCGGGACAACCTACGAGCAGTACTTC. The chain is built from TRBV11-2 and TRBJ2-7; perhaps TRBD1 as D (6 bases). The CDR3 runs to 13 residues. Germline lookup yields CDR1 SGHAT and CDR2 FQNNGV. V lost 3 bases to trimming and J lost 2 bases, with 8 bases between them. The entire variable domain, with the rest obtained from reference TRBV11-2 and TRBJ2-7, is as follows: EAGVAQSPRYKIIEKRQSVAFWCNPISGHATLYWYQQILGQGPKLLIQFQNNGVVDDSQLPKDRFSAERLKGVDSTLKIQPAKLEDSAVYLCASSFGTTYEQYFGPGTRLTVT.

The J gene is TRBJ2-7, the V gene TRBV28; no definite D call. Germline loops: CDR1 MDHEN, CDR2 SYDVKM. This CDR3 contains 14 residues. V dropped 0 bases and J dropped 1 base, with 7 bases sitting between them. CDR3 sequence reads: CASSLWGLSYEQYF. CDR3 DNA sequence: TGTGCCAGCAGTTTATGGGGGTTGTCCTACGAGCAGTACTTC.

This clone was detected only once. CDR3 in DNA: TGTGCCACCAGCAAGGACAGGGGTCTGTCTGGGGCCAACGTCCTGACTTTC. This codes for CATSKDRGLSGANVLTF. This chain links TRBV15 with TRBJ2-6; 9 nucleotides match TRBD1. Germline V gene lookup returns CDR1 LNHNV and CDR2 YYDKDF (reference sequence). The V gene end was trimmed by 4 bases and the J gene end by 1 base; junction bases not matched to a gene: 5. The CDR3 has 17 residues.

This chain links TRBV7-6 with TRBJ2-1; no reliable D call. Between the trimmed V and J ends, which lost 5 bases and 0 bases, there was a span of 14 bases. In germline, CDR1 is SGHVS, CDR2 FNYEAQ. There are 16 residues in the CDR3. The CDR3 is CASSHKWVSSYNEQFF. The CDR3 nucleotides read TGTGCCAGCAGCCATAAGTGGGTTAGCTCCTACAATGAGCAGTTCTTC.

The chain recombines TRBV10-3 with TRBJ2-1, with 9 bases that match TRBD1. The junction had 3 bases not matched to a gene; V was cut back by 6 bases and J by 3 bases. Germline V lookup: CDR1 ENHRY, CDR2 SYGVKD. This CDR3 contains 14 residues. This CDR3 is CAISDRGNYNEQFF. CDR3 nucleotide sequence: TGTGCCATCAGCGACAGGGGGAACTACAATGAGCAGTTCTTC.

The CDR3 is CASSLSPRNTGELFF. CDR3 coding DNA: TGTGCCAGCAGCCTATCCCCGCGGAACACCGGGGAGCTGTTTTTT. V gene TRBV4-2 combines with J gene TRBJ2-2, with D hard to call. The CDR3 is 15 amino acids. Germline V lookup: CDR1 LGHNA, CDR2 YNFKEQ. The V gene lost 4 bases and the J gene lost 1 base, with 10 bases spanning the gap.

The chain carries TRBV25-1 and TRBJ2-1; 10 bases match TRBD2. Germline V gene lookup returns CDR1 MGHDK and CDR2 SYGVNS. CDR3 length: 13 amino acids. The V segment lost 4 bases and the J segment 10 bases; nucleotides outside the gene matches: 4. The CDR3 protein is CASSGGLAEEQFF. In DNA form, the CDR3 reads TGTGCCAGCAGTGGCGGACTAGCGGAGGAGCAGTTCTTC.

The V call is TRBV4-3, the J call TRBJ2-2; perhaps TRBD1 as D (6 bases). V was cut by 5 bases and J by 9 bases, with 16 bases left in between. The CDR3 is made up of 14 amino acids. Per the germline V gene, CDR1 is LGHNA and CDR2 is YSLEER. CDR3 bases: TGCGCCAGCAGCACAGACAGGTGGACCTGGGAGCTGTTTTTT. Residues: CASSTDRWTWELFF.

This clone was seen a single time. V gene TRBV7-9 combines with J gene TRBJ2-7; 8 positions agree with TRBD2. The CDR3 is 15 amino acids. With 5 bases clipped from V and 0 bases from J, the junction kept 6 bases outside the gene matches. The V gene's germline CDR1 is SEHNR and CDR2 FQNEAQ (reference sequence). The CDR3 region has the DNA TGTGCCAGCAGCGGAGGCGGGGGGAGCTCCTACGAGCAGTACTTC. The encoded protein is CASSGGGGSSYEQYF.

The chain is built from TRBV19 and TRBJ1-2, with D tentatively TRBD1 (5 bases). Per the germline V gene, CDR1 is LNHDA and CDR2 is SQIVND (reference sequence). This CDR3 spans 14 amino acids. V lost 7 bases and J lost 0, with 12 bases in between. In nucleotides, the CDR3 is TGTGCCAGTACAGGGAAGGTCCCTAACTATGGCTACACCTTC. Translated: CASTGKVPNYGYTF.

This CDR3 is CASTPSGSNEQFF. DNA of the CDR3: TGTGCCAGCACCCCCAGCGGGAGCAATGAGCAGTTCTTC. J is TRBJ2-1 and V is TRBV6-1; 8 bases are shared with TRBD2. In germline, CDR1 is MNHNS, CDR2 SASEGT. CDR3 length: 13 residues. Trimming removed 7 bases from V and 6 bases from J; junction bases left unmatched: 5.

The genes are TRBV12-5 and TRBJ2-1; 9 bases align to TRBD2. J gave up 8 bases and V 5 bases, and 10 bases lay outside the gene matches. In germline, CDR1 is LGHNT, CDR2 FRNRAP. There are 15 residues in the CDR3. CDR3 DNA: TGTGCTAGTGGTGCAATTAGCGGGAGTAGGGATGAGCAGTTCTTC. It specifies CASGAISGSRDEQFF.